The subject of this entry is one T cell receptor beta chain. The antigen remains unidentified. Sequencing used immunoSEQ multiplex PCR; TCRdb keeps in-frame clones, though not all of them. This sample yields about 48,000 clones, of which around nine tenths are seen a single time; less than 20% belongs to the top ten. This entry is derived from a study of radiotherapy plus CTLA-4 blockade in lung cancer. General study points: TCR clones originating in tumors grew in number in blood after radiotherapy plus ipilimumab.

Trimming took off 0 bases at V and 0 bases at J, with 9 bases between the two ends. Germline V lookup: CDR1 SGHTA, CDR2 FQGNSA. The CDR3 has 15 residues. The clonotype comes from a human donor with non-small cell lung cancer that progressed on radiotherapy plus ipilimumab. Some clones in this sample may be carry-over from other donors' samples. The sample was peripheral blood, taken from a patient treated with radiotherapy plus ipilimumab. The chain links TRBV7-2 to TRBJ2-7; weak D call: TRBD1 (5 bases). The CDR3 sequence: CASSLADSLSYEQYF. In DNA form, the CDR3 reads TGTGCCAGCAGCTTAGCTGACAGCCTCTCCTACGAGCAGTACTTC.